This T cell receptor beta chain appears in the sequencing data of a study of blood T cell repertoires in COVID-19. As for the study in general: In each case, the material was cDNA or gDNA derived from T cells, B-cell-depleted T cells, or PBMCs.

V lost 7 bases and J lost 0, with 7 bases in between. The CDR3 extends over 13 amino acids. Germline CDR1 reads MNHEY; CDR2 reads SVGAGI. Per the study methods: From reference gene primer amplification, estimates of nucleated cell counts were derived. Libraries were prepared by immunoSEQ multiplex PCR; TCRdb keeps only in-frame clonotypes and omits some of them. V and J calls and clone size come straight from that table; D and trimming were deduced from the DNA. The profile shows about 260,000 clones, 70% to 90% of them singletons. The clonotype comes from a woman between 40 and 55 years old with acute or convalescent COVID-19. V gene TRBV6-5 combines with J gene TRBJ2-4; D remains unclear. The sequencing sample was made of peripheral blood. CDR3 sequence (DNA): TGTGCCAGCACGCGGTCAGCCAAAAACATTCAGTACTTC. Translation: CASTRSAKNIQYF.